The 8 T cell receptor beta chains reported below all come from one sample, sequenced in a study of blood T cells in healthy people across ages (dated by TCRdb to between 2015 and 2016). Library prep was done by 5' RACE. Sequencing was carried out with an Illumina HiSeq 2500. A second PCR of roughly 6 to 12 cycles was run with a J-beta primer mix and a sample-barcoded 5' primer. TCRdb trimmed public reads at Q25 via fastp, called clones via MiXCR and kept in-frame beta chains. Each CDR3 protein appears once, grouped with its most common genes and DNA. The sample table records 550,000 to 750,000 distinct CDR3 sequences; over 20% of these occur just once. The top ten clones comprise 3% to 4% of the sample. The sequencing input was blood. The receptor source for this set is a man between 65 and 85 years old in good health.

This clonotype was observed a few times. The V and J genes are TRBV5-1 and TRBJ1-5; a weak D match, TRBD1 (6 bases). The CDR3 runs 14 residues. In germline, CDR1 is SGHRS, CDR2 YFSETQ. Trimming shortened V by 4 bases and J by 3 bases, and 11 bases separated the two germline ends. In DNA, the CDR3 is TGCGCCAGCAGCCTCGGGACAAACAATCAGCCCCAGCATTTT. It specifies CASSLGTNNQPQHF.

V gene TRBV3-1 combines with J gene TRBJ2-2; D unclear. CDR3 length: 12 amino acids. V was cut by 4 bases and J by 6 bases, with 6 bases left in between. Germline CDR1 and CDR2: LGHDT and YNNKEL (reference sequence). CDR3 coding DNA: TGTGCCAGCAGCCCCCGACCCGGGGAGCTGTTTTTT. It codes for CASSPRPGELFF. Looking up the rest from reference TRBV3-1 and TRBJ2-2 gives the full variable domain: DTAVSQTPKYLVTQMGNDKSIKCEQNLGHDTMYWYKQDSKKFLKIMFSYNNKELIINETVPNRFSPKSPDKAHLNLHINSLELGDSAVYFCASSPRPGELFFGEGSRLTVL.

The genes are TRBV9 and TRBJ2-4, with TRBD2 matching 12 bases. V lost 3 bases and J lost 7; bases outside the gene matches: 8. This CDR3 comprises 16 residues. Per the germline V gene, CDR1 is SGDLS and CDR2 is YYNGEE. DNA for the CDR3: TGTGCCAGCAGCGGGGAGACTAGCGGGAGAGGGAACATTCAGTACTTC. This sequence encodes CASSGETSGRGNIQYF.

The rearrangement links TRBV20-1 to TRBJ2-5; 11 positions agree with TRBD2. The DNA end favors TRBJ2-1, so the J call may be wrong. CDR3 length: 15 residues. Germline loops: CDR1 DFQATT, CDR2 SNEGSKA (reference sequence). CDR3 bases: TGCAGTGCTAGGGACGTAGCGGGAGGGCGGGATGAGCAGTTCTTC. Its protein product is CSARDVAGGRDEQFF.

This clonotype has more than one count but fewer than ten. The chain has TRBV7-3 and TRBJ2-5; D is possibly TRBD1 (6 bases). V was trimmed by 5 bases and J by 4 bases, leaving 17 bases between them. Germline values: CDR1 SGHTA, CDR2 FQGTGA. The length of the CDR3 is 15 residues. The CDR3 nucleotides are TGTGCCAGCAGCCCAGTACAGGGTCCGGGAGAGACCCAGTACTTC. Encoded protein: CASSPVQGPGETQYF. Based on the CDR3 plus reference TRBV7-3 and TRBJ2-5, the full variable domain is GAGVSQTPSNKVTEKGKYVELRCDPISGHTALYWYRQSLGQGPEFLIYFQGTGAADDSGLPNDRFFAVRPEGSVSTLKIQRTERGDSAVYLCASSPVQGPGETQYFGPGTRLLVL.

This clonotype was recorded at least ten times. The CDR3 loop reads CASSEGLQETQYF. The CDR3 DNA follows: TGTGCCAGCAGTGAAGGACTACAAGAGACCCAGTACTTC. The rearrangement uses TRBV6-1 and TRBJ2-5, with TRBD2 as a possible D gene (5 bases). This CDR3 comprises 13 residues. Per germline, CDR1 MNHNS and CDR2 SASEGT. V shed 1 base and J shed 2 bases, with 5 bases lying between them.

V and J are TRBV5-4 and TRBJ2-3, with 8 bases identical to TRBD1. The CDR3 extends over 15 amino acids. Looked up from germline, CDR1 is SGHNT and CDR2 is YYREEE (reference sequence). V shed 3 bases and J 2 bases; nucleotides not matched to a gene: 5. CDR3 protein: CASSSSGQVTDTQYF. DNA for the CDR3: TGTGCCAGCAGCTCCTCGGGACAGGTCACAGATACGCAGTATTTT.

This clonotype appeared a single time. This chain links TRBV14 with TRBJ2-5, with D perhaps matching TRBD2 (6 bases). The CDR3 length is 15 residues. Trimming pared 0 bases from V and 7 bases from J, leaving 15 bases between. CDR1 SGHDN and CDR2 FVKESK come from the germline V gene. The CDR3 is CASSQEGDLIVTQYF. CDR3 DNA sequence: TGTGCCAGCAGCCAAGAGGGGGACTTAATTGTGACCCAGTACTTC.